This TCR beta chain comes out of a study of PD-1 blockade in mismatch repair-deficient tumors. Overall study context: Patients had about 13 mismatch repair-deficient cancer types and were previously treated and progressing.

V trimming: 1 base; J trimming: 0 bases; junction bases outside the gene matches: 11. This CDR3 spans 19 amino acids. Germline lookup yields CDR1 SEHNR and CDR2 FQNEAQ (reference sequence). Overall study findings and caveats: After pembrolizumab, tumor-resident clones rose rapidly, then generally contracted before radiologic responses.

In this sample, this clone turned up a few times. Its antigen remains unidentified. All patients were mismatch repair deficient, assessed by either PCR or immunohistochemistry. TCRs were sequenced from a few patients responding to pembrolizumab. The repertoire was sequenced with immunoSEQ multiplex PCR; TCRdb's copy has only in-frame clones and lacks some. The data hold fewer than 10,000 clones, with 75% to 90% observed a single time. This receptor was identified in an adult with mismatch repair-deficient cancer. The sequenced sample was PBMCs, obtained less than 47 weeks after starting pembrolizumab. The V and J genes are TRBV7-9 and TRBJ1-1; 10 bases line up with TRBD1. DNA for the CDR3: TGTGCCAGCAGCTTAGTAGGTGGGGGGACAGGGGCTATGAACACTGAAGCTTTCTTT. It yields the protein CASSLVGGGTGAMNTEAFF.